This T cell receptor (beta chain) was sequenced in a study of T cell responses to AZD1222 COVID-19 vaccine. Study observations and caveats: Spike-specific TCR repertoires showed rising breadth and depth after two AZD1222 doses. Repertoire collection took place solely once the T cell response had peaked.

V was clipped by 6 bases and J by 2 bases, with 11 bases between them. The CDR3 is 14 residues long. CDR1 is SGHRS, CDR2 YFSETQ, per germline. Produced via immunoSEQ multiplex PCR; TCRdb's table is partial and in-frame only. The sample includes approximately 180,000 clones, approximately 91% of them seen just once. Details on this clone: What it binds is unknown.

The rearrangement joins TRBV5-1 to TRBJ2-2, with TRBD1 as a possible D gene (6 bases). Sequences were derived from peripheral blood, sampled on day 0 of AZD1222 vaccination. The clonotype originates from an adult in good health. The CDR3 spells CASTGGSNTGELFF. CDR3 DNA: TGCGCCAGCACTGGGGGCTCCAACACCGGGGAGCTGTTTTTT.